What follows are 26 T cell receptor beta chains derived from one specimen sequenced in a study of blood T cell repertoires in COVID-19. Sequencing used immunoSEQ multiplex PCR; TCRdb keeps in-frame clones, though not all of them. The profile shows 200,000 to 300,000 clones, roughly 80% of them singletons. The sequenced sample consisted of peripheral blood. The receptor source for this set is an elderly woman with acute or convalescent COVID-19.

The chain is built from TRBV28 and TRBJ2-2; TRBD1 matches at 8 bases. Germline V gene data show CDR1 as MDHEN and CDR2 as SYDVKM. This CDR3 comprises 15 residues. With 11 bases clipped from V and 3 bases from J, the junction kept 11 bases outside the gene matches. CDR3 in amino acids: CAGSDRGFDTGELFF. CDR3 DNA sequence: TGTGCCGGATCCGACAGGGGTTTCGACACCGGGGAGCTGTTTTTT.

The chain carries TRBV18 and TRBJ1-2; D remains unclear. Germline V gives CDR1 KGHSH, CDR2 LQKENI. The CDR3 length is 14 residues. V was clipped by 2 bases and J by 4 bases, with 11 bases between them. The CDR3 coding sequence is TGTGCCAGCTCACCAATCGAGGGCGGCTATGGCTACACCTTC. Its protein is CASSPIEGGYGYTF. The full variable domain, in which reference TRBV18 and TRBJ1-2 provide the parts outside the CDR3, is NAGVMQNPRHLVRRRGQEARLRCSPMKGHSHVYWYRQLPEEGLKFMVYLQKENIIDESGMPKERFSAEFPKEGPSILRIQQVVRGDSAAYFCASSPIEGGYGYTFGSGTRLTVV.

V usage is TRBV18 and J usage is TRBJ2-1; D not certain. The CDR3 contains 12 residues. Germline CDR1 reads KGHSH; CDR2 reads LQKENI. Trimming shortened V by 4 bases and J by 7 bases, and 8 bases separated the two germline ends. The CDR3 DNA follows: TGTGCCAGCTCACAAACTCCGAATGAGCAGTTCTTC. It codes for CASSQTPNEQFF.

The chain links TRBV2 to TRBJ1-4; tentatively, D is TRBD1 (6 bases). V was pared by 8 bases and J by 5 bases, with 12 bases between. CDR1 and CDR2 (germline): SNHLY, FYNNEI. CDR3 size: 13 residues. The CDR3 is CASVGQLNEKLFF. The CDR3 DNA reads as TGTGCCAGCGTCGGACAGCTAAATGAAAAACTGTTTTTT.

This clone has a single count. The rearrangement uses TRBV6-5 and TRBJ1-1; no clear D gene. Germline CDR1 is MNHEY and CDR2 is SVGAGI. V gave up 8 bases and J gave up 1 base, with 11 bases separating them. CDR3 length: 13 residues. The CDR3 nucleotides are TGTGCCAGCTTGGCCACACGGAACACTGAAGCTTTCTTT. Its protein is CASLATRNTEAFF.

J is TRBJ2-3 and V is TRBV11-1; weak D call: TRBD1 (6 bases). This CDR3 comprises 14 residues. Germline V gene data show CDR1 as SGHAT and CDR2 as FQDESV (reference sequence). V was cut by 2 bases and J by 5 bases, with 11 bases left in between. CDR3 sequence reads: CASSLWSGEDTQYF. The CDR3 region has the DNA TGTGCCAGCAGCTTATGGTCAGGGGAAGATACGCAGTATTTT.

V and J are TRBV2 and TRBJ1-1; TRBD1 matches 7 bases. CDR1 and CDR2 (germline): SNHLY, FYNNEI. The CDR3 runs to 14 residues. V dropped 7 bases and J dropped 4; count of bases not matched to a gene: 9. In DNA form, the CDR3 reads TGTGCCAGCAACTCTCAGGGGGATGGCACTGAAGCTTTCTTT. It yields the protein CASNSQGDGTEAFF.

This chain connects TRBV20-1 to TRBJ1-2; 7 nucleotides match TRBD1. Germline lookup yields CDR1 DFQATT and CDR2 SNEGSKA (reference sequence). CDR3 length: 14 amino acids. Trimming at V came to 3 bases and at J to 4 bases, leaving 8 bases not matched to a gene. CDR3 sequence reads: CSASGQGESYGYTF. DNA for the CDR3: TGCAGTGCTAGTGGGCAGGGGGAATCCTATGGCTACACCTTC.

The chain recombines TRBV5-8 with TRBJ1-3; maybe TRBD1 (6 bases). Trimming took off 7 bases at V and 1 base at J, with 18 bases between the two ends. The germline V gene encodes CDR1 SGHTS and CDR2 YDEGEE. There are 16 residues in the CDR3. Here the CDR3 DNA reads TGTGCCAGCGCCCTAGGTTGGGGGCAGTCTGGAAACACCATATATTTT. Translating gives CASALGWGQSGNTIYF.

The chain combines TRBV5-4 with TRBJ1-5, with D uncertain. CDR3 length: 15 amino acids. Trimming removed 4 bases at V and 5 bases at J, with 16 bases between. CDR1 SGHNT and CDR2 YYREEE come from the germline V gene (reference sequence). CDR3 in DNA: TGTGCCAGCAGCCTATACGAGAATCCCGATCAGCCCCAGCATTTT. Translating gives CASSLYENPDQPQHF.

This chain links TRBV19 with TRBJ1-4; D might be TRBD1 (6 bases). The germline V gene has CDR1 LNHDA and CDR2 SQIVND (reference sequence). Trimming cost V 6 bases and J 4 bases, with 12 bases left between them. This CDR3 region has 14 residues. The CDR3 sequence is CASRNRAHNEKLFF. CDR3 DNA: TGTGCCAGTAGAAACAGGGCCCATAATGAAAAACTGTTTTTT.

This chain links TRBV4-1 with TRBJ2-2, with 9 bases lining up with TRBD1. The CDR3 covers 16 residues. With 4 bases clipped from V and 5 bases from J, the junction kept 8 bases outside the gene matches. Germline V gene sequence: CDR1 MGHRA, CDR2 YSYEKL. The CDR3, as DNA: TGCGCCAGCAGCCTTCCGGGACAGGGCAAGACCGGGGAGCTGTTTTTT. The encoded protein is CASSLPGQGKTGELFF.

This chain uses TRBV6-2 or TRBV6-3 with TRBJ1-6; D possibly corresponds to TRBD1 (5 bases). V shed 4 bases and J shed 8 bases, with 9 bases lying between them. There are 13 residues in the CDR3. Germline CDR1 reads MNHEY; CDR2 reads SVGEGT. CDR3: CASSWQGYSPLHF. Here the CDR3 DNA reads TGTGCCAGCAGTTGGCAGGGTTATTCACCCCTCCACTTT.

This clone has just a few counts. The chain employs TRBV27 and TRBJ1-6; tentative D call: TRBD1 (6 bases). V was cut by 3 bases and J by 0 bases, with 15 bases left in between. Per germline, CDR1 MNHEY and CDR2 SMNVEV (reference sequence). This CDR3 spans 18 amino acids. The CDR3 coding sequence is TGTGCCAGCAGTTTTTGGCCTGACAGGAGCTCCTATAATTCACCCCTCCACTTT. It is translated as CASSFWPDRSSYNSPLHF.

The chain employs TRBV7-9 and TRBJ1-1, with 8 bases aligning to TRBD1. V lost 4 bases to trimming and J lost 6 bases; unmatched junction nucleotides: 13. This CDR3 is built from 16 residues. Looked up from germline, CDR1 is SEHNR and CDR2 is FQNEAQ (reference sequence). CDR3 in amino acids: CASSYEPGTGTSEAFF. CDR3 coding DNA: TGTGCCAGCAGCTATGAACCCGGGACAGGAACTTCTGAAGCTTTCTTT.

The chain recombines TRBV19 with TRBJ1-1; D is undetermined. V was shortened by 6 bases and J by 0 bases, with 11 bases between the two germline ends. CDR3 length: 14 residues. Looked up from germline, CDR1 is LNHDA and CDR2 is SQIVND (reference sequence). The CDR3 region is CASRNSFMNTEAFF. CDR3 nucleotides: TGTGCCAGTAGAAACAGCTTCATGAACACTGAAGCTTTCTTT.

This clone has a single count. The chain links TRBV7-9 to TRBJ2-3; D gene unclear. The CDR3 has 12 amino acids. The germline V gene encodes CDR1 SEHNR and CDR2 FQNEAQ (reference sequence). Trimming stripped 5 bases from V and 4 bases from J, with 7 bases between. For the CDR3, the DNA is TGTGCCAGCAGCCAAGCCGCAGATACGCAGTATTTT. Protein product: CASSQAADTQYF. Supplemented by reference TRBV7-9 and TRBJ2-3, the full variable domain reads DTGVSQNPRHKITKRGQNVTFRCDPISEHNRLYWYRQTLGQGPEFLTYFQNEAQLEKSRLLSDRFSAERPKGSFSTLEIQRTEQGDSAMYLCASSQAADTQYFGPGTRLTVL.

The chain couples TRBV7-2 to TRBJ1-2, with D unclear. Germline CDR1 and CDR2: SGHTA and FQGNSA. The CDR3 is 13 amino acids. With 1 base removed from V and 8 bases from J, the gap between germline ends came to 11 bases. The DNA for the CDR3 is TGTGCCAGCAGCTTAGTTCGAGGGTTCGGCTACACCTTC. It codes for CASSLVRGFGYTF.

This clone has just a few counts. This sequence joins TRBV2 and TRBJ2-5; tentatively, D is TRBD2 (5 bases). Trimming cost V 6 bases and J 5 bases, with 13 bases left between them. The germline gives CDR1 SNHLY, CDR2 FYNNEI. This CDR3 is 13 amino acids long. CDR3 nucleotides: TGTGCCAGCAGGAGCCGGGAAGGCGAGACCCAGTACTTC. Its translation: CASRSREGETQYF.

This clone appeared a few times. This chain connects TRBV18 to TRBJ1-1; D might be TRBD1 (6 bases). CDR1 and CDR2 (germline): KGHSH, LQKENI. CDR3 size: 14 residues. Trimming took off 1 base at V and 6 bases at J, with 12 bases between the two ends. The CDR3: CASSPQGGVAEAFF. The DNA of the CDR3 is TGTGCCAGCTCACCACAGGGGGGGGTAGCTGAAGCTTTCTTT.

CDR3 nucleotides: TGCAGCGTTGGACAGACTTTTATTGGAAAACTGTTTTTT. Its protein product is CSVGQTFIGKLFF. The chain is built from TRBV29-1 and TRBJ1-4; D is possibly TRBD1 (5 bases). Germline CDR1 reads SQVTM; CDR2 reads ANQGSEA. V lost 4 bases to trimming and J lost 10 bases, with 16 bases between them. CDR3 length: 13 residues.

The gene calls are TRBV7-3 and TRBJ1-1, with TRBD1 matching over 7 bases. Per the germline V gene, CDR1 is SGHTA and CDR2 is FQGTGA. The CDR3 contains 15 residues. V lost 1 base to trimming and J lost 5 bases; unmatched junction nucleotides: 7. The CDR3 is CASSLRAGQFTEAFF. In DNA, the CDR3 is TGTGCCAGCAGCTTAAGGGCGGGACAGTTTACTGAAGCTTTCTTT.

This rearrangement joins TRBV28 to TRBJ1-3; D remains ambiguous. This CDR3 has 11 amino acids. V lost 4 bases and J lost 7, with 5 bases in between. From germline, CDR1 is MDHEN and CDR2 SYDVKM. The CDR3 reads CASSSSNTIYF. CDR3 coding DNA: TGTGCCAGCAGTTCCTCGAACACCATATATTTT.

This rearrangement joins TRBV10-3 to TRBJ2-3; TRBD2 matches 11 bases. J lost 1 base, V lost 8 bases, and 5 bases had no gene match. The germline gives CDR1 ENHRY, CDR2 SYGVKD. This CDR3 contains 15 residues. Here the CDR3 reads CAIGIAGGGTDTQYF. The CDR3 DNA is TGTGCCATCGGGATAGCGGGGGGGGGCACAGATACGCAGTATTTT.

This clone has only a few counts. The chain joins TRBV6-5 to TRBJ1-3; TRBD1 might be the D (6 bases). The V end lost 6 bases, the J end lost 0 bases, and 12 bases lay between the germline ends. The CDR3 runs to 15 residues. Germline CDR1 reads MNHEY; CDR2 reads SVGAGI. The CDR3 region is CASRPGGASGNTIYF. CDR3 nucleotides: TGTGCCAGCAGGCCCGGGGGGGCCTCTGGAAACACCATATATTTT.

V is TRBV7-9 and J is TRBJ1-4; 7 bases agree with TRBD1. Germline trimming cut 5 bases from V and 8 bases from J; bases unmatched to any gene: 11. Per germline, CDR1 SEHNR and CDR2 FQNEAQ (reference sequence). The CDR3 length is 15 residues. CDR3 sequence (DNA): TGTGCCAGCAGCGCCTTGGGCAGGGGGGAGGAAAAACTGTTTTTT. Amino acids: CASSALGRGEEKLFF.